This T cell receptor beta chain is drawn from a study of PD-1 blockade in classical Hodgkin lymphoma (dated by TCRdb to about 2020). Background on the whole study: Nivolumab dosing was 3 mg/kg intravenously every 2 weeks, continuing until either disease progression or unacceptable toxicity. The study used TCR beta sequencing and CyTOF to define a peripheral blood immune signature of response to PD-1 blockade in classical Hodgkin lymphoma. The investigation overall reported the following: Trial patients achieving complete response had baseline diversity similar to newly diagnosed patients, whereas partial responders and progressors had significantly lower diversity. Newly diagnosed patients were reported to have lower baseline TCR diversity than healthy donors, and relapsed/refractory patients were reported to have lower baseline TCR diversity still. By C4D1, a significant rise was seen in CD4+ TCR diversity but not in CD8+ TCR diversity (p=0.0027 vs p=0.16), and the rise was most apparent among complete responders (p=0.02). The study was limited to a single clinical trial cohort, and causes of repertoire differences, possibly disease activity or prior therapy, remained undefined. Patients starting nivolumab less than 1 year after ASCT had lower diversity and were excluded from later analyses to avoid confounding by immune reconstitution.

In light of the paper, this sample's time point label describes: cycle 4 day 1 (C4D1), after 5 to 7 weeks of nivolumab. All trial patients had relapsed after autologous stem cell transplantation, with cohorts A, B and C differing in prior brentuximab vedotin exposure. A Miltenyi CD4+ T cell isolation kit was used for magnetic negative selection to purify CD4+ T cells from thawed PBMCs. The trial cohort comprised about 60 patients with relapsed/refractory classical Hodgkin lymphoma whose best overall responses were complete response, partial response or progressive disease. Single-agent nivolumab was administered to trial patients in the multi-cohort phase II CheckMate 205 trial. An independent review committee assessed best overall response by applying the 2007 International Working Group response criteria. PBMCs from the trial were collected at three points: immediately before nivolumab initiation (C1D1), and during therapy at cycle 2 day 1 and cycle 4 day 1. Peripheral blood was collected in 8 mL Vacutainer Cell Preparation Tubes, from which PBMCs were isolated by centrifugation and then cryopreserved. Purified CD4+ and CD8+ fractions were prepared only for cases where an additional PBMC sample was available. On LS columns in a quadroMACS separator, the magnetically labelled cells were depleted, and the flow-through was collected as the purified fraction.

Genomic DNA was isolated using the Qiagen DNeasy kit from unsorted PBMCs as well as from negatively selected CD4+ and CD8+ fractions. Using primers that anneal to V and J segments, immunoSEQ multiplex PCR amplified the TCR beta CDR3 regions. A synthetic immune receptor repertoire was used to minimize amplification bias, and remaining bias was computationally removed after sequencing. The study's own analysis went as follows. Repertoire diversity was quantified as the Shannon entropy index using custom Python scripts. Unsorted, CD4+ and CD8+ repertoires were examined separately, except in combined analyses, for which CD4+ and CD8+ sequences were merged in silico. A clone was considered expanded if an increase in frequency of at least 2-fold after treatment relative to C1D1 was found, and a pseudocount of 0.5 was applied to clones undetected at baseline. Clones with 0 or 1 copy at C1D1 were defined as singleton clones, while clones with 2 or more copies were defined as non-singleton clones. Clones expanded in unsorted samples were annotated as CD4+, CD8+ or unknown by matching protein sequences in sorted samples from the same patient. Wilcoxon tests on paired samples were used to test changes in diversity from C1D1 to C4D1. TCRdb took over this immuneACCESS table, retaining in-frame rearrangements with V and J assigned. Such tables are incomplete; in checked studies, under half of the missing clones stem from an unresolved V gene, and the remainder is unexplained. The V and J calls and clone size are taken from that table; D and trimming were inferred from the DNA. The sample contains about 17,000 clones, 65% to 80% of them found a single time. Of the sample, around 2% falls within the top ten clones.

As regards this clone: Its antigen specificity is not known. No base quality information exists; no much larger clone differs at one position.

Based on the germline V gene, the CDR1 and CDR2 sequences are ENHRY and SYGVKD. The CDR3 contains 15 residues, cysteine and phenylalanine counted. Just CDR3 DNA is preserved here, 45 bases in frame from base 1. Compared with germline, V lacks 5 bases and J lacks 7 bases; bases without a gene match: 13. The sample in question was CD4+ T cells from blood, obtained before the fourth cycle of nivolumab. This receptor was identified in a human donor with classical Hodgkin lymphoma. The V gene is TRBV10-3 and the J gene is TRBJ2-7, with TRBD1 matching 8 junction bases. The DNA sequence is given as TGTGCCATCAGTCCCCGGAGGACAGGGTGGGGGGAGCAGTACTTC. Its coded protein is CAISPRRTGWGEQYF.